This TCR beta chain was recorded in a study of cytomegalovirus exposure and HLA in healthy donors. Points from the study as a whole: Later, TCR association rates were found to vary by HLA locus, highest for DRB1 and lowest for HLA-C. Most of the TCR beta V segments (in an earlier analysis) were productive either about 87% or about 30% of the time.

As regards this clone: Its antigen is still unknown.

PCR was performed using 60 Vbeta and 13 Jbeta primers. Measured with immunoSEQ multiplex PCR; TCRdb has only the in-frame clones, and not every one. The sample lists roughly 130,000 clones; 74% were seen once. The clonotype originates from a man between 18 and 35 years old in good health and CMV-seropositive. Material for sequencing was PBMCs.

The CDR3 loop is CASSGRLAGGTGELFF. DNA of the CDR3: TGTGCCAGCAGCGGCCGACTAGCGGGGGGGACGGGGGAGCTGTTTTTT. This rearrangement joins TRBV7-8 to TRBJ2-2, with TRBD2 matching 14 bases. CDR1 and CDR2 from the germline V gene are SGHVS and FQNEAQ. V was clipped by 5 bases and J by 8 bases; unmatched bases: 7. This CDR3 spans 16 amino acids. Full variable domain (outside the CDR3, taken from reference TRBV7-8 and TRBJ2-2): GAGVSQSPRYKVAKRGQDVALRCDPISGHVSLFWYQQALGQGPEFLTYFQNEAQLDKSGLPSDRFFAERPEGSVSTLKIQRTQQEDSAVYLCASSGRLAGGTGELFFGEGSRLTVL.